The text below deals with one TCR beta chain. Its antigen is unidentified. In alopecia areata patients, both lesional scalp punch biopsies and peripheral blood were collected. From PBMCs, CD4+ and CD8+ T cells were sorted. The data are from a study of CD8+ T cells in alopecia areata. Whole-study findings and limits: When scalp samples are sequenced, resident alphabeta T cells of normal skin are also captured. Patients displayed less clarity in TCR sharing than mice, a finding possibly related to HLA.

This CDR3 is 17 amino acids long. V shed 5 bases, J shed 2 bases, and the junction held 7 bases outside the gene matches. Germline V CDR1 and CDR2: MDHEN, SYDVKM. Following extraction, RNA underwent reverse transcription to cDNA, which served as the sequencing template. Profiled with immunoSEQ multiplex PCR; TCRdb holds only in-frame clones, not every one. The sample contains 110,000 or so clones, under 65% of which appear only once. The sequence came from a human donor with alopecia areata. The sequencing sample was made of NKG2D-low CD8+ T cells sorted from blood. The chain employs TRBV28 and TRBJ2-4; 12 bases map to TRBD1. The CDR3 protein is CASSPSGQGATKNIQYF. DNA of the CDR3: TGTGCCAGCAGTCCCTCGGGACAGGGGGCAACCAAAAACATTCAGTACTTC.